This T cell receptor beta chain is from a study of shared clonotypes between healthy human individuals. Findings of the study overall: Generation probabilities were higher for clonotypes shared across all four sorted-subset donors than for unshared ones.

As to this clone: Its target is not known.

This table comes from immunoSEQ multiplex PCR, and its TCRdb copy is limited to in-frame clones, with some not included. Found here are some 1 million clones, about 75% of them singletons; the top ten hold roughly 1.4%. The CDR3 covers 12 residues. The V and J ends lost 6 bases and 8 bases respectively, with 14 bases between them. Germline assignment: CDR1 GTSNPN and CDR2 SVGIG (reference sequence). The chain employs TRBV30 and TRBJ2-4; D possibly matches TRBD1 or TRBD2 (6 bases each). Source material: memory CD4+ T cells sorted from blood. As to subset: CD45RA-negative fraction. The clonotype comes from a man aged 18-30 years in good health. The CDR3 bases are TGTGCCTGTAAGGGGGGTGGAGACATTCAGTACTTC. As protein: CACKGGGDIQYF.